What follows describes a single T cell receptor beta chain. Some clones are missing from TCRdb's copy, which holds only in-frame ones; the method was immunoSEQ multiplex PCR. Of some 330,000 clones in the sample, roughly four fifths were seen once. These data originate in a study of blood T cell repertoires in COVID-19. Participants, roughly 18 to 90 years old, spanned about two dozen US areas. Cohort 3 recovery required two negative PCRs, clearance, or symptom resolution. With V trimmed by 3 bases and J by 5 bases, 12 bases remained unmatched. The CDR3 is 16 residues long. Germline V gene sequence: CDR1 SGHDN, CDR2 FVKESK.

The specimen sequenced was PBMCs or T cells enriched from blood (not recorded which). The chain links TRBV14 to TRBJ1-1, with TRBD1 matching over 7 bases. This clonotype was obtained from a woman aged 45-65 years who had recovered from COVID-19. In DNA, the CDR3 is TGTGCCAGCAGCCAGGAGACAGGGCTCTTGGAAACTGAAGCTTTCTTT. Translating it yields CASSQETGLLETEAFF.